This T cell receptor (beta chain) was observed in a study of shared clonotypes between healthy human individuals. Researchers divided each subset's genomic DNA evenly across several immunoSEQ plates. TCRdb keeps only in-frame clones here, not all; method: immunoSEQ multiplex PCR. The sample has more than 2 million clones, around 95% seen once. Germline assignment: CDR1 SGHRS and CDR2 YFSETQ. The CDR3 extends over 16 amino acids. V lost 0 bases, J lost 1 base, and 11 bases lay in between. The TCR originated in a man in his late teens or twenties in good health. The sequencing sample was made of naive CD4+ T cells sorted from blood. This sample's subset: CD45RA+ positively selected. This chain connects TRBV5-1 to TRBJ2-1, with D tentatively TRBD2 (5 bases). Here the CDR3 reads CASSLERGGSYNEQFF. CDR3 sequence (DNA): TGCGCCAGCAGCTTGGAACGAGGCGGGTCCTACAATGAGCAGTTCTTC.